The 22 T cell receptor beta chains reported below all come from one sample, sequenced in a study of blood T cell repertoires in COVID-19. The repertoire was sequenced with immunoSEQ multiplex PCR; TCRdb's copy has only in-frame clones and lacks some. This sample carries some 62,000 clones, approximately 90% of them seen once, and the ten largest clones take over 15%. Sequencing was performed on peripheral blood. The receptors originated from a woman aged 60-75 years with COVID-19, enrolled during active disease.

V usage is TRBV28 and J usage is TRBJ1-4; 7 bases map to TRBD1. J lost 8 bases, V lost 2 bases, and 8 bases had no gene match. The V gene's germline CDR1 is MDHEN and CDR2 SYDVKM. This CDR3 is built from 15 residues. The chain's CDR3 is CASSLGTVRVEKLFF. CDR3 coding DNA: TGTGCCAGCAGTTTAGGGACAGTCCGGGTGGAAAAACTGTTTTTT.

J is TRBJ2-7 and V is TRBV12-3 or TRBV12-4; D is perhaps TRBD2 (5 bases). This CDR3 is built from 12 residues. The ends were cut back, 4 bases at V and 3 bases at J, with 7 bases in the middle. The CDR3 nucleotides read TGTGCCAGCAGTTACGGGGACTACGAGCAGTACTTC. Residues: CASSYGDYEQYF.

J is TRBJ2-1 and V is TRBV6-2 or TRBV6-3, with 7 bases that match TRBD2. Germline-derived CDR1 and CDR2 are MNHEY and SVGEGT. The CDR3 is 15 amino acids. The ends lost 2 bases at V and 7 bases at J; junction bases unmatched: 8. CDR3 sequence reads: CASSYGRDLGNEQFF. For the CDR3, the DNA is TGTGCCAGCAGTTACGGGAGGGATTTGGGGAATGAGCAGTTCTTC.

This chain uses TRBV4-3 with TRBJ2-3; 7 bases align to TRBD1. Germline trimming cut 0 bases from V and 2 bases from J; bases unmatched to any gene: 8. CDR3 length equals 17 residues. Germline values: CDR1 LGHNA, CDR2 YSLEER. CDR3 residues: CASSQDRKGAATDTQYF. CDR3 nucleotides: TGCGCCAGCAGCCAAGATCGAAAGGGGGCCGCCACAGATACGCAGTATTTT.

This chain links TRBV3-1 (or the pseudogene TRBV3-2) with TRBJ1-3, with a weak D call TRBD1 (6 bases). The CDR3 runs 17 residues. V was trimmed by 4 bases and J by 0 bases, leaving 16 bases between them. CDR1 is LGHDT and CDR2 is YNNKEL in the germline V gene (reference sequence). CDR3: CASSPHPQGHSGNTIYF. The DNA for the CDR3 is TGTGCCAGCAGCCCTCATCCGCAGGGGCACTCTGGAAACACCATATATTTT.

The chain is built from TRBV27 and TRBJ2-7; D unresolved. Germline CDR1 reads MNHEY; CDR2 reads SMNVEV (reference sequence). This CDR3 is built from 13 residues. Trimming stripped 6 bases from V and 5 bases from J, with 14 bases between. CDR3 sequence: CASRLPYSHEQYF. The CDR3 bases are TGTGCCAGCAGGCTCCCCTACAGTCACGAGCAGTACTTC.

This clone appeared once. V usage is TRBV29-1 and J usage is TRBJ1-1; D may be TRBD1 (6 bases). Germline V CDR1 and CDR2: SQVTM, ANQGSEA. V dropped 4 bases and J dropped 6 bases, with 15 bases sitting between them. There are 13 residues in the CDR3. The CDR3 DNA is TGCAGCGTTGTAAGCAGGGGAGAGGCTGAAGCTTTCTTT. This gives the protein CSVVSRGEAEAFF.

The gene calls are TRBV6-5 and TRBJ2-1, with 7 bases that match TRBD2. From germline, CDR1 is MNHEY and CDR2 SVGAGI. V lost 10 bases and J lost 7; bases outside the gene matches: 16. The CDR3 spans 15 residues. In DNA, the CDR3 is TGTGCCACCCGAGGGAGCGGGGCCCGAAGGAATGAGCAGTTCTTC. It yields the protein CATRGSGARRNEQFF.

The V gene is TRBV7-6, the J gene TRBJ2-3; 8 nucleotides agree with TRBD2. There are 17 residues in the CDR3. Unmatched junction bases numbered 7, after V lost 2 bases and J lost 0 bases. Germline V CDR1 and CDR2: SGHVS, FNYEAQ. CDR3 residues: CASSLLLAGSSTDTQYF. CDR3 nucleotides: TGTGCCAGCAGCTTACTTCTAGCGGGCAGTAGCACAGATACGCAGTATTTT.

V is TRBV5-4 and J is TRBJ1-1; D call uncertain. Looked up from germline, CDR1 is SGHNT and CDR2 is YYREEE (reference sequence). The V end was cut by 4 bases, the J end by 0 bases, with 10 bases between. The CDR3 totals 14 residues. The CDR3 loop reads CASSPGRLNTEAFF. DNA of the CDR3: TGTGCCAGCAGCCCAGGTCGTTTGAACACTGAAGCTTTCTTT.

For the CDR3, the DNA is TGTGCCAGTAGTACACGACAGGGGCGATCTTCCTACGAGCAGTACTTC. Protein: CASSTRQGRSSYEQYF. V is TRBV19 and J is TRBJ2-7; 8 nucleotides line up with TRBD1. The CDR3 spans 16 residues. V lost 4 bases and J lost 1; bases outside the gene matches: 9. Germline CDR1 reads LNHDA; CDR2 reads SQIVND (reference sequence).

J is TRBJ1-2 and V is TRBV7-9, with 9 bases lining up with TRBD1. With 4 bases clipped from V and 4 bases from J, the junction kept 13 bases outside the gene matches. Germline CDR1 SEHNR, CDR2 FQNEAQ (reference sequence). The CDR3 has 17 residues. The CDR3 DNA follows: TGTGCCAGCAGCTCCACAGGGGGCGCTTCCCTCTTCTATGGCTACACCTTC. Translated: CASSSTGGASLFYGYTF.

The V call is TRBV6-4, the J call TRBJ1-3; the D is unclear. V lost 9 bases and J 0 bases, leaving 9 bases between the germline ends. Germline CDR1 is MRHNA and CDR2 is SNTAGT. The CDR3 extends over 13 amino acids. DNA for the CDR3: TGTGCCAGTTCGGAGGGCTCTGGAAACACCATATATTTT. Its translation is CASSEGSGNTIYF.

This chain connects TRBV30 to TRBJ1-5, with D uncertain. The CDR3 runs 16 residues. The V end was cut by 4 bases, the J end by 5 bases, with 21 bases between. Germline assignment: CDR1 GTSNPN and CDR2 SVGIG (reference sequence). CDR3 sequence reads: CAWTPIREGRHQPQHF. Written as DNA, the CDR3 is TGTGCCTGGACGCCCATACGGGAGGGTCGGCATCAGCCCCAGCATTTT.

V gene TRBV7-2 combines with J gene TRBJ2-3; 11 bases fit TRBD2. J gave up 6 bases and V 2 bases, and 10 bases lay outside the gene matches. Per germline, CDR1 SGHTA and CDR2 FQGNSA. The CDR3 is 17 amino acids. The CDR3 sequence: CASSLTLLAGAWDTQYF. In DNA form, the CDR3 reads TGTGCCAGCAGCTTAACGTTACTAGCGGGAGCTTGGGATACGCAGTATTTT.

The rearrangement links TRBV30 to TRBJ1-6; 7 bases line up with TRBD1. CDR1 and CDR2 (germline): GTSNPN, SVGIG (reference sequence). J lost 4 bases, V lost 3 bases, and 6 bases had no gene match. The CDR3 spans 15 residues. DNA of the CDR3: TGTGCCTGGAGACTTAGGGGACAGTATAATTCACCCCTCCACTTT. Residues: CAWRLRGQYNSPLHF.

The chain combines TRBV7-2 with TRBJ1-5; 11 nucleotides agree with TRBD1. V was clipped by 5 bases and J by 0 bases; unmatched bases: 0. Germline loops: CDR1 SGHTA, CDR2 FQGNSA. This CDR3 is built from 15 residues. The CDR3 DNA sequence: TGTGCCAGCAGCGGACAGGGGGCTAGCAATCAGCCCCAGCATTTT. Encoded protein: CASSGQGASNQPQHF. Drawing the rest from reference TRBV7-2 and TRBJ1-5, the complete variable domain is GAGVSQSPSNKVTEKGKDVELRCDPISGHTALYWYRQSLGQGLEFLIYFQGNSAPDKSGLPSDRFSAERTGGSVSTLTIQRTQQEDSAVYLCASSGQGASNQPQHFGDGTRLSIL.

This clone was detected only once. This chain links TRBV7-2 with TRBJ2-4, with 7 bases matching TRBD2. Germline V gene lookup returns CDR1 SGHTA and CDR2 FQGNSA. Trimming at V came to 7 bases and at J to 1 base, leaving 7 bases not matched to a gene. The CDR3 is made up of 15 amino acids. The CDR3 DNA follows: TGTGCCAGCACCTCGTGGGGGGGGGCCAAAAACATTCAGTACTTC. It translates to CASTSWGGAKNIQYF.

V and J are TRBV3-1 (or the pseudogene TRBV3-2) and TRBJ1-2; D not certain. The CDR3 sequence is 13 residues long. Trimming removed 0 bases from V and 7 bases from J, with 9 bases in between. The V gene's germline CDR1 is LGHDT and CDR2 YNNKEL (reference sequence). This chain's CDR3 is CASSQDFTGGYTF. The CDR3 region has the DNA TGTGCCAGCAGCCAAGACTTTACTGGTGGCTACACCTTC.

CDR3 coding DNA: TGTGCCAGCGGTGGGACAGAAGCTTTCTTT. This codes for CASGGTEAFF. The V call is TRBV28, the J call TRBJ1-1; D is perhaps TRBD1 (6 bases). In germline, CDR1 is MDHEN, CDR2 SYDVKM. V lost 8 bases, J lost 8 bases, and 9 bases lay in between. This CDR3 has 10 residues.

The V gene is TRBV5-1, the J gene TRBJ2-7; tentative D call: TRBD2 (6 bases). The germline gives CDR1 SGHRS, CDR2 YFSETQ. The length of the CDR3 is 15 residues. V was cut by 2 bases and J by 3 bases, with 15 bases left in between. The CDR3 sequence: CASSLGGEADYEQYF. DNA for the CDR3: TGCGCCAGCAGCTTAGGCGGGGAGGCCGACTACGAGCAGTACTTC.

The chain joins TRBV6-5 to TRBJ2-5; D unclear. The CDR3 contains 14 residues. CDR1 MNHEY and CDR2 SVGAGI come from the germline V gene. Trimming cost V 0 bases and J 2 bases, with 7 bases left between them. In nucleotides, the CDR3 is TGTGCCAGCAGTTACTCGAGGCAGCAAGAGACCCAGTACTTC. Residues: CASSYSRQQETQYF.